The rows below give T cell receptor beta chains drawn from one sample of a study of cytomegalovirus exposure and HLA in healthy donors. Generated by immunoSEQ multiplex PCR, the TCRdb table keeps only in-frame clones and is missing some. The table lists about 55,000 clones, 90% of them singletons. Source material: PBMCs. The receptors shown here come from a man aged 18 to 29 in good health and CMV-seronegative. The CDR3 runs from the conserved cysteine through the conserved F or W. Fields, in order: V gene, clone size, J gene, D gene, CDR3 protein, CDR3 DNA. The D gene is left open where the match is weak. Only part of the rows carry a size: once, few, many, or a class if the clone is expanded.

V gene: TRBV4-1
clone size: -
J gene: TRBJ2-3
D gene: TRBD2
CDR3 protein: CASKTSVTDTQYF
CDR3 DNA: TGCGCCAGCAAGACTAGCGTCACAGATACGCAGTATTTT

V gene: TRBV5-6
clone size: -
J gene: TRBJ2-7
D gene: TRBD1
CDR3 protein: CASSETGGVYEQYF
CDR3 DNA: TGTGCCAGCAGCGAGACAGGGGGCGTTTACGAGCAGTACTTC

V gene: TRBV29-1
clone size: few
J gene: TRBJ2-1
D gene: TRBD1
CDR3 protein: CSVENRGFYNEQFF
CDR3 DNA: TGCAGCGTTGAAAACAGGGGGTTCTACAATGAGCAGTTCTTC

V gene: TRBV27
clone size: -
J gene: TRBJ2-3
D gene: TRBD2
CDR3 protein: CASSLSYASGREGTQYF
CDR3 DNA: TGTGCCAGCAGTTTATCTTATGCTAGCGGGAGAGAAGGTACGCAGTATTTT

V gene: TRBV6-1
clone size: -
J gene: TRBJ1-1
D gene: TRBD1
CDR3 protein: CASSLGPGQLNEAFF
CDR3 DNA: TGTGCCAGCAGTCTTGGGCCGGGACAGTTAAATGAAGCTTTCTTT

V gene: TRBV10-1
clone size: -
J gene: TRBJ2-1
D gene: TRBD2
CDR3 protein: CASSEPSGFYNEQFF
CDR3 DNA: TGCGCCAGCAGTGAACCTAGCGGGTTTTACAATGAGCAGTTCTTC

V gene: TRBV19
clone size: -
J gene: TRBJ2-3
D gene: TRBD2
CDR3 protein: CASSIASGGSTDTQYF
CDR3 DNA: TGTGCCAGTAGTATAGCTAGCGGGGGATCCACAGATACGCAGTATTTT

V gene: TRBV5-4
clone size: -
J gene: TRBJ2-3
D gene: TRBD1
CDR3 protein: CASSLRGPYTDTQYF
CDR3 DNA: TGTGCCAGCAGCTTGAGGGGGCCCTACACAGATACGCAGTATTTT

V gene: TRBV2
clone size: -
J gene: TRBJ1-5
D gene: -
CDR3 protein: CASSVRRESQPQHF
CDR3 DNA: TGTGCCAGCAGCGTAAGGAGGGAGAGTCAGCCCCAGCATTTT

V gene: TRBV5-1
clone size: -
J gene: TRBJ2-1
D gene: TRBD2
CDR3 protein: CASSSLGRVADDEQFF
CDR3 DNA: TGCGCCAGCAGCTCGCTGGGGAGGGTTGCGGATGATGAGCAGTTCTTC

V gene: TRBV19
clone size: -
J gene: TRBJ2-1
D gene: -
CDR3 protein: CASNSQGGEQFF
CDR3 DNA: TGTGCCAGTAACTCCCAGGGAGGTGAGCAGTTCTTC

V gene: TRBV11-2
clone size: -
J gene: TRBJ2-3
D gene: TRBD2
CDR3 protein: CASSLSGTRSDTQYF
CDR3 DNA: TGTGCCAGCAGCTTAAGTGGGACTAGAAGTGATACGCAGTATTTT

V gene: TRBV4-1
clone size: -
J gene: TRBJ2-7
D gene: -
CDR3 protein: CASSQDPVDEQYF
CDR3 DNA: TGCGCCAGCAGCCAAGACCCGGTGGACGAGCAGTACTTC

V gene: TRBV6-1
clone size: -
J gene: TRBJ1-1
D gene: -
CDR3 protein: CASSDFGHSEAFF
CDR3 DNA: TGTGCCAGCAGTGATTTTGGACATAGTGAAGCTTTCTTT

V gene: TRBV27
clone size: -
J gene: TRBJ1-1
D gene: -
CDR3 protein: CASSPDTSNTEAFF
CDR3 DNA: TGTGCCAGCAGCCCGGACACCTCGAACACTGAAGCTTTCTTT

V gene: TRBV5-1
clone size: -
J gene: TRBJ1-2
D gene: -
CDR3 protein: CASSLGSGGSGYTF
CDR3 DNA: TGCGCCAGCAGCTTGGGCTCGGGGGGCAGTGGCTACACCTTC

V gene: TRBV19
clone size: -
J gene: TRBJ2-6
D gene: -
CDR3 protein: CASSLSSSGANVLTF
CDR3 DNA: TGTGCCAGTAGTCTCTCTTCCTCTGGGGCCAACGTCCTGACTTTC

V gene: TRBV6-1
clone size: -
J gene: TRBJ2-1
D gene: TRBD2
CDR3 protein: CASRPTSGSNEQFF
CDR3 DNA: TGTGCCAGCAGACCCACTAGCGGGAGCAATGAGCAGTTCTTC

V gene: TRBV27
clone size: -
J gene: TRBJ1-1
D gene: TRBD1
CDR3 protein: CASSRQGRGTEAFF
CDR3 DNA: TGTGCCAGCAGTAGACAGGGAAGAGGCACTGAAGCTTTCTTT

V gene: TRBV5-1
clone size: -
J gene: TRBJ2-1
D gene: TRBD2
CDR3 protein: CASSPGGTSDNEQFF
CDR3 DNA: TGCGCCAGCAGCCCAGGGGGGACTAGCGATAATGAGCAGTTCTTC

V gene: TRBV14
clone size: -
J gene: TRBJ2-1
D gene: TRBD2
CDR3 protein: CASRRTSESYNEQFF
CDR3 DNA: TGTGCCAGCAGAAGGACTAGCGAGTCCTACAATGAGCAGTTCTTC

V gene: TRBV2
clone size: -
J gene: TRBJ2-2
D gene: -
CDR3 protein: CATSLGLINTGELFF
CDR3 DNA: TGTGCCACCTCCCTAGGACTAATAAACACCGGGGAGCTGTTTTTT

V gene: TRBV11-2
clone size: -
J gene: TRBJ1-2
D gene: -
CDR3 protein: CASSLDSNYGYTF
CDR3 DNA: TGTGCCAGCAGCTTGGACAGTAACTATGGCTACACCTTC

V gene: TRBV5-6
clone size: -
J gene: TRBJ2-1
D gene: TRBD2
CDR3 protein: CASSLGLAGAWQFF
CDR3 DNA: TGTGCCAGCAGCTTAGGACTAGCGGGAGCATGGCAGTTCTTC

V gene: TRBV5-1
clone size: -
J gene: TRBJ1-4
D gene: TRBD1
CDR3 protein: CASSLYRGQNEKLFF
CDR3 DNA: TGCGCCAGCAGCTTATACAGGGGACAGAATGAAAAACTGTTTTTT

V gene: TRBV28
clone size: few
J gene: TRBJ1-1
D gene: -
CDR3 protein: CASSFRSGNTEAFF
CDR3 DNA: TGTGCCAGCAGTTTTCGATCAGGGAACACTGAAGCTTTCTTT

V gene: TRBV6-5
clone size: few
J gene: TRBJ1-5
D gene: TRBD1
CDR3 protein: CASSYGGTGYQPQHF
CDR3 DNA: TGTGCCAGCAGTTACGGGGGGACAGGGTATCAGCCCCAGCATTTT

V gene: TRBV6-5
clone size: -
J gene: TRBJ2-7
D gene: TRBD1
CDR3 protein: CASSRTGTGYEQYF
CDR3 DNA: TGTGCCAGCAGCCGGACGGGGACAGGTTACGAGCAGTACTTC

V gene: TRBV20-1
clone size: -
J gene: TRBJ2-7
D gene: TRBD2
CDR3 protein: CSARENEQYF
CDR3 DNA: TGCAGTGCGCGGGAGAACGAGCAGTACTTC

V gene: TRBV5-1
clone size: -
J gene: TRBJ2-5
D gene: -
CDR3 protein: CARRQSCVDRGSSGSCETQYF
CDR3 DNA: TGCGCCAGAAGGCAAAGCTGCGTTGACAGGGGAAGTAGCGGGAGTTGCGAGACCCAGTACTTC

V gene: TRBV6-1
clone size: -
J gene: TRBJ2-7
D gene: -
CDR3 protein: CASSRLPGYEQYF
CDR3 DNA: TGTGCCAGCAGTCGGCTCCCAGGCTACGAGCAGTACTTC

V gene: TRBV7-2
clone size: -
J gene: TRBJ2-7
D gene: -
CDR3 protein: CASSPGLGYEQYF
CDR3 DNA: TGTGCCAGCAGCCCGGGACTCGGCTACGAGCAGTACTTC

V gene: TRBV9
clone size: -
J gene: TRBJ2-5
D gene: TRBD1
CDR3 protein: CASSVGQGAWSKNTQYF
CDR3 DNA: TGTGCCAGCAGCGTCGGACAGGGGGCCTGGAGCAAGAACACCCAGTACTTC

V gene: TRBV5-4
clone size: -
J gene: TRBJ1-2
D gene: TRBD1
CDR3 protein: CASSLEGGGVRLNYGYTF
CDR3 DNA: TGTGCCAGCAGCTTGGAAGGGGGCGGAGTAAGACTGAACTATGGCTACACCTTC

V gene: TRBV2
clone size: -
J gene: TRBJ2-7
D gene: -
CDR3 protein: CASSEQGVEQYF
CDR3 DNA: TGTGCCAGCAGTGAACAAGGGGTCGAGCAGTACTTC

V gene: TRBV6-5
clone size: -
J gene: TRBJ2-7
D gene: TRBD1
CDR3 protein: CASSWGQVHEQYF
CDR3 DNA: TGTGCCAGCAGTTGGGGACAGGTCCACGAGCAGTACTTC

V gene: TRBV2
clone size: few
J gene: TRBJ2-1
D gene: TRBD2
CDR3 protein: CASSKLAGSSYNEQFF
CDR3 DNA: TGTGCCAGCAGTAAACTAGCGGGGAGCTCCTACAATGAGCAGTTCTTC

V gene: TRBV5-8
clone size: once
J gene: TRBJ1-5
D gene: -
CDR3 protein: CASSFTPKSNQPQHF
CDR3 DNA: TGTGCCAGCAGCTTTACACCCAAGAGCAATCAGCCCCAGCATTTT

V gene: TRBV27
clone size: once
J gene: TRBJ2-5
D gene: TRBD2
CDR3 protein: CASSPRGRGETQYF
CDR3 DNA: TGTGCCAGCAGCCCCCGCGGGAGGGGAGAGACCCAGTACTTC

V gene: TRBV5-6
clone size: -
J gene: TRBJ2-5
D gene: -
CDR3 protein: CASSSGVKETQYF
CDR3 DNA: TGTGCCAGCAGCTCGGGGGTGAAAGAGACCCAGTACTTC

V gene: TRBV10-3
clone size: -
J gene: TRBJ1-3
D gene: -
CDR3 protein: CAISPGTYSGNTIYF
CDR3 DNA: TGTGCCATCAGTCCCGGGACATACTCTGGAAACACCATATATTTT

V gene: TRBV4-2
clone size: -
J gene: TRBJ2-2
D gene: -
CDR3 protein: CASSQAQGNTGELFF
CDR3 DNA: TGTGCCAGCAGCCAAGCTCAGGGGAACACCGGGGAGCTGTTTTTT

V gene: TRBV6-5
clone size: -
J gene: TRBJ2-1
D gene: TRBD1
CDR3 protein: CASRRQGDNEQFF
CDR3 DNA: TGTGCCAGCAGACGACAGGGCGACAATGAGCAGTTCTTC

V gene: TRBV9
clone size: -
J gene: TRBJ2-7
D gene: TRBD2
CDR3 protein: CASSVGGTSGLGPYEQYF
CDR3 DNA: TGTGCCAGCAGCGTCGGCGGGACTAGCGGGCTAGGACCCTACGAGCAGTACTTC

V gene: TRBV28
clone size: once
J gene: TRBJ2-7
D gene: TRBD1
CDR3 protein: CASSASLGTGSSYEQYF
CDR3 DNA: TGTGCCAGCAGTGCAAGCCTCGGGACAGGAAGCTCCTACGAGCAGTACTTC

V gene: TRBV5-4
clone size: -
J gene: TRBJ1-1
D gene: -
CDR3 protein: CASRTDRTNTEAFF
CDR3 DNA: TGTGCCAGCCGAACGGACAGAACTAACACTGAAGCTTTCTTT

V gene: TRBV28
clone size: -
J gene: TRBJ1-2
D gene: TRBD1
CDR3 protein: CASSLGGTGERLYGYTF
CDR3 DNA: TGTGCCAGCAGTTTAGGGGGGACAGGGGAAAGGCTTTATGGCTACACCTTC

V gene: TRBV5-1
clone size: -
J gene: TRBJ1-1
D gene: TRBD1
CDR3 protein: CASSWGQGNTEAFF
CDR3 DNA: TGCGCCAGCAGCTGGGGACAGGGAAACACTGAAGCTTTCTTT

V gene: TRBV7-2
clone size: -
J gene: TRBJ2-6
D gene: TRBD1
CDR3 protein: CASSERQGSGANVLTF
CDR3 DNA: TGTGCCAGCAGCGAAAGACAGGGATCTGGGGCCAACGTCCTGACTTTC

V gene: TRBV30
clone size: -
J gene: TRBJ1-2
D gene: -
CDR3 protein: CAWSVRSWNRANYGYTF
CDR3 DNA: TGTGCCTGGAGTGTACGTAGTTGGAACAGGGCTAACTATGGCTACACCTTC

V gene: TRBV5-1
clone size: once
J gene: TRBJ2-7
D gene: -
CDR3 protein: CASSLGSGPYEQYF
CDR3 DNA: TGCGCCAGCAGCTTGGGTAGCGGACCCTACGAGCAGTACTTC

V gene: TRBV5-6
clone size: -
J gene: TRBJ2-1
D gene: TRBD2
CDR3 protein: CASSSIAGGLGEQFF
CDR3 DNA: TGTGCCAGCAGCTCTATAGCGGGAGGACTGGGTGAGCAGTTCTTC

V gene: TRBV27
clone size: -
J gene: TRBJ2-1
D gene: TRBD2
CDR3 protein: CASSFSGLAGAPGNEQFF
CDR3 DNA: TGTGCCAGCAGTTTCTCGGGACTAGCGGGAGCTCCGGGTAATGAGCAGTTCTTC

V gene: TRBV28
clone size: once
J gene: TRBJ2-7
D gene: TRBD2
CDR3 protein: CASRPPGLARLSYEQYF
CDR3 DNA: TGTGCCAGCAGACCCCCGGGACTAGCGAGACTCTCCTACGAGCAGTACTTC

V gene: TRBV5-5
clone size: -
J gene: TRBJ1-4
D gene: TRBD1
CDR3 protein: CASSTTGGSDEKLFF
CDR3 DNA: TGTGCCAGCAGCACCACAGGGGGCTCGGATGAAAAACTGTTTTTT

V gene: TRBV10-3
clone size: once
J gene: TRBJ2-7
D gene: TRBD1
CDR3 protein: CAISPTGSFDEQYF
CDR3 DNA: TGTGCCATCAGTCCGACAGGGAGTTTCGACGAGCAGTACTTC